This TCR beta chain was identified in a study of blood T cell repertoires in COVID-19. Germline values: CDR1 SGHTA, CDR2 FQGNSA. Unmatched junction bases numbered 5, after V lost 3 bases and J lost 5 bases. This CDR3 spans 14 amino acids. Only in-frame clones appear in the TCRdb table, and some are missing; sequencing was by immunoSEQ multiplex PCR. The sample lists about 150,000 clones; around nine tenths were seen once. This clone was seen only once. J is TRBJ2-5 and V is TRBV7-2; 8 positions match TRBD1. This TCR came from a human donor in a cohort sampled during active COVID-19. Sequencing input: peripheral blood. CDR3 nucleotide sequence: TGTGCCAGCAGCTTCAGGGGGCAGGGGGAGACCCAGTACTTC. This codes for CASSFRGQGETQYF.